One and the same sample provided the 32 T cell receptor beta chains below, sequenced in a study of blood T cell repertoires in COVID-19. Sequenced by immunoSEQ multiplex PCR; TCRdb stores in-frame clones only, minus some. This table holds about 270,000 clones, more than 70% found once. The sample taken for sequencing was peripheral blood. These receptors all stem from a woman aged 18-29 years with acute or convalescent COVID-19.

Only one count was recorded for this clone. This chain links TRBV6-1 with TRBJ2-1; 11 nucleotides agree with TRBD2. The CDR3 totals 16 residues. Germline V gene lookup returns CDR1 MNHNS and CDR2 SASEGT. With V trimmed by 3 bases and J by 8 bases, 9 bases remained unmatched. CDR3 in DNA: TGTGCCAGCAGTGAGTCACTAGCGGGAGTCTCCGATGAGCAGTTCTTC. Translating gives CASSESLAGVSDEQFF.

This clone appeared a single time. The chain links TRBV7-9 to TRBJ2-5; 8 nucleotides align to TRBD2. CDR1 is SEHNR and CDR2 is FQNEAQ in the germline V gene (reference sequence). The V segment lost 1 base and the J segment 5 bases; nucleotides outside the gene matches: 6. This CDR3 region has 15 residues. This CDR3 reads CASSLVAGGGETQYF. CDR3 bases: TGTGCCAGCAGCTTAGTCGCGGGGGGCGGGGAGACCCAGTACTTC.

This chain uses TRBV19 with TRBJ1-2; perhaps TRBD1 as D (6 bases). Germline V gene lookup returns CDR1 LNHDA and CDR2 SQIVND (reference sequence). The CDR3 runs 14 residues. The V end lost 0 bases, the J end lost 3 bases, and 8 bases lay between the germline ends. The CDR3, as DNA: TGTGCCAGTAGTATAGACGGGACATACTATGGCTACACCTTC. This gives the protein CASSIDGTYYGYTF.

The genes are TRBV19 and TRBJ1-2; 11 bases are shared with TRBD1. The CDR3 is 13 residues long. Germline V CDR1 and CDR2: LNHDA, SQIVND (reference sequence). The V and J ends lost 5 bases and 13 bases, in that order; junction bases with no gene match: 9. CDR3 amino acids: CASSPDRGPDLTF. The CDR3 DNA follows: TGTGCCAGTAGTCCGGACAGGGGGCCCGACCTCACCTTC.

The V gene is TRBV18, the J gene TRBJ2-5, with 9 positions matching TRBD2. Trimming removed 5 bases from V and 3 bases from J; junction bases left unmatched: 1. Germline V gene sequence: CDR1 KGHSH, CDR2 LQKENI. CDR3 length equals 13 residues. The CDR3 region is CASSIAGEETQYF. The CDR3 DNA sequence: TGTGCCAGCTCAATAGCGGGAGAAGAGACCCAGTACTTC.

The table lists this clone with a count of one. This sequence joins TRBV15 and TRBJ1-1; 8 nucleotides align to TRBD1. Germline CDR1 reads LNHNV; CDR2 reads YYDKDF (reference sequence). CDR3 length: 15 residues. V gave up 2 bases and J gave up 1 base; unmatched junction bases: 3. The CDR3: CATSRWDRRNTEAFF. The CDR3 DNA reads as TGTGCCACCAGCAGATGGGACAGGAGGAACACTGAAGCTTTCTTT.

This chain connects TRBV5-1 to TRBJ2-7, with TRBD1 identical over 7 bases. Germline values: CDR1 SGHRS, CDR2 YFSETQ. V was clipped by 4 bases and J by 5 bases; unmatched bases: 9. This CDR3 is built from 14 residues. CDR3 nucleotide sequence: TGCGCCAGCAGCCCGGGACAGTCCGTCCACGAGCAGTACTTC. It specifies CASSPGQSVHEQYF.

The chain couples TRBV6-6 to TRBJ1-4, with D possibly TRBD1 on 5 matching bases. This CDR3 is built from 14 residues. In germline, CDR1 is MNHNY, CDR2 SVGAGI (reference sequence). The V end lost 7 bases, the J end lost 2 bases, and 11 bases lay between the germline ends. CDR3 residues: CASNQRGTNEKLFF. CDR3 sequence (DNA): TGTGCCAGCAATCAGCGGGGGACTAATGAAAAACTGTTTTTT.

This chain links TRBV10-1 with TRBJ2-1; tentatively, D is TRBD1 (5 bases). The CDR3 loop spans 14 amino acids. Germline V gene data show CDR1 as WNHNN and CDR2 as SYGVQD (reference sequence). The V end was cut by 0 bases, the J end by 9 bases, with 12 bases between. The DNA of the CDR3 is TGCGCCAGCAGTGAGTCGTCGGCTAGGGGTGAGCAGTTCTTC. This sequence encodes CASSESSARGEQFF.

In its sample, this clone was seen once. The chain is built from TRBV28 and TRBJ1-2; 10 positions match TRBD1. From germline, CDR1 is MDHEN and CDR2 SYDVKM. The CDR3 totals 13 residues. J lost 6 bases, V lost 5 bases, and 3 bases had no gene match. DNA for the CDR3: TGTGCCAGCAGTCTAGGGACAGGGGATGGCTACACCTTC. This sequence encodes CASSLGTGDGYTF.

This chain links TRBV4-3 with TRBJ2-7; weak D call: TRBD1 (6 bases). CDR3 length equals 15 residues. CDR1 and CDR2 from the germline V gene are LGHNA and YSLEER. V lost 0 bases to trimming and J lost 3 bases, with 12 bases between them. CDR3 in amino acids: CASSQDPGVVYEQYF. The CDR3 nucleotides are TGCGCCAGCAGCCAAGATCCAGGGGTTGTCTACGAGCAGTACTTC.

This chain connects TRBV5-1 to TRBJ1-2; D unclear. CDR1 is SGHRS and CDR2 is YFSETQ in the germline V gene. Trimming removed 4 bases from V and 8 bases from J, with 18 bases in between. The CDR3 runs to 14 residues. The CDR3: CASSPSGWNMGYTF. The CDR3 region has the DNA TGCGCCAGCAGCCCGTCGGGATGGAACATGGGCTACACCTTC.

In DNA, the CDR3 is TGTGCCAGCAGCCAAAGCGGGAGGGAGTACAATGAGCAGTTCTTC. Translating gives CASSQSGREYNEQFF. This chain links TRBV7-3 with TRBJ2-1; TRBD2 matches 10 bases. The ends lost 5 bases at V and 4 bases at J; junction bases unmatched: 5. The germline gives CDR1 SGHTA, CDR2 FQGTGA. The CDR3 extends over 15 amino acids.

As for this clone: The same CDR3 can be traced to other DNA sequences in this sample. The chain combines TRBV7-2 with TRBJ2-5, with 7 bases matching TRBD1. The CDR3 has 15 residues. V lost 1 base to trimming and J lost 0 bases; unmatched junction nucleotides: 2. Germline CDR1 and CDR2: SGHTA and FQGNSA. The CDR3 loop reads CASSLGDRNQETQYF. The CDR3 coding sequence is TGTGCCAGCAGCTTAGGGGACAGAAACCAAGAGACCCAGTACTTC.

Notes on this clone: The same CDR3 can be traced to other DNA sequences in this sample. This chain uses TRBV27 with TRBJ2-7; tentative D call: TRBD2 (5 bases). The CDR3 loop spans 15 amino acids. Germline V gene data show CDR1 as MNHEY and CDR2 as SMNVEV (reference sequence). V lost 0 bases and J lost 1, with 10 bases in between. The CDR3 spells CASSLSIRGSYEQYF. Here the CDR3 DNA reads TGTGCCAGCAGTTTATCGATTCGGGGATCCTACGAGCAGTACTTC.

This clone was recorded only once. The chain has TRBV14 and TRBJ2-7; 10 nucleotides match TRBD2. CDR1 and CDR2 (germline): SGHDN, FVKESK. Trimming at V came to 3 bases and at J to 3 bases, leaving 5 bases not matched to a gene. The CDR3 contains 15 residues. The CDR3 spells CASSHSSGSLYEQYF. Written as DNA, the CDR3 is TGTGCCAGCAGCCATTCTAGCGGGAGTCTCTACGAGCAGTACTTC.

CDR3 region: CASSEGLASSYNEQFF. The CDR3 region has the DNA TGTGCCAGCAGTGAAGGACTAGCGAGTAGCTACAATGAGCAGTTCTTC. The J gene is TRBJ2-1, the V gene TRBV2; 8 positions match TRBD2. CDR1 SNHLY and CDR2 FYNNEI come from the germline V gene. Germline trimming cut 1 base from V and 3 bases from J; bases unmatched to any gene: 5. The CDR3 runs 16 residues.

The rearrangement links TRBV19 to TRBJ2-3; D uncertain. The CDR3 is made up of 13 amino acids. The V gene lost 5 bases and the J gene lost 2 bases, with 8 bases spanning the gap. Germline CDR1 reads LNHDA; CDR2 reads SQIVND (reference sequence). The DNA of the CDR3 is TGTGCCAGTAGTCCGTCCCTCACAGATACGCAGTATTTT. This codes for CASSPSLTDTQYF.

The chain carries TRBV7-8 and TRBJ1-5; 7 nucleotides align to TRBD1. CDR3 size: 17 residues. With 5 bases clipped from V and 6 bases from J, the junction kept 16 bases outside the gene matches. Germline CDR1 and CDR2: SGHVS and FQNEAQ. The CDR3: CASSNWDSREIGQPQHF. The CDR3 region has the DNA TGTGCCAGCAGCAATTGGGACAGCAGGGAGATCGGTCAGCCCCAGCATTTT.

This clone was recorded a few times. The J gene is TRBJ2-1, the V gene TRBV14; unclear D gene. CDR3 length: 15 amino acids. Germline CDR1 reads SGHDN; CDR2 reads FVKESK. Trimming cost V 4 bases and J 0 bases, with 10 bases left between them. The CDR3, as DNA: TGTGCCAGCAGCCCTCTGTTTAGCTCCTACAATGAGCAGTTCTTC. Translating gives CASSPLFSSYNEQFF. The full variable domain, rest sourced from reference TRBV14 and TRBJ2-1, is EAGVTQFPSHSVIEKGQTVTLRCDPISGHDNLYWYRRVMGKEIKFLLHFVKESKQDESGMPNNRFLAERTGGTYSTLKVQPAELEDSGVYFCASSPLFSSYNEQFFGPGTRLTVL.

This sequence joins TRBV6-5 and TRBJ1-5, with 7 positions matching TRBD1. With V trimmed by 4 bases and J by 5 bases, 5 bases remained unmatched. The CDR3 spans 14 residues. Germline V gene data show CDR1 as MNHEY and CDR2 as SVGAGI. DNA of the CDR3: TGTGCCAGCAGTTTACAGGGGTCCGATCAGCCCCAGCATTTT. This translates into CASSLQGSDQPQHF.

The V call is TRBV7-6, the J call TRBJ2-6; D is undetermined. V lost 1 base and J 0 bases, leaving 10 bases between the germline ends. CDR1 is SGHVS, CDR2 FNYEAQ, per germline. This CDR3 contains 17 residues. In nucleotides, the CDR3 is TGTGCCAGCAGCTTAGGTGCGTTGCCCTCTGGGGCCAACGTCCTGACTTTC. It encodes CASSLGALPSGANVLTF.

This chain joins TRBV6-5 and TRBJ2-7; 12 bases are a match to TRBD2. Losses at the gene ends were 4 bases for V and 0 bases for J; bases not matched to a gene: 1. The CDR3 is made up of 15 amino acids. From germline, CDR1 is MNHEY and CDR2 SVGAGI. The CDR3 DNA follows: TGTGCCAGCAGTTCTAGCGGGGGGGGCTCCTACGAGCAGTACTTC. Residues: CASSSSGGGSYEQYF.

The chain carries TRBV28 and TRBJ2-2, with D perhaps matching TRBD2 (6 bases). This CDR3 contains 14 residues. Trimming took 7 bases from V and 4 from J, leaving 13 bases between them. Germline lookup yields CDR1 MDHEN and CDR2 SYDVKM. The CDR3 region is CASKEGRGTGELFF. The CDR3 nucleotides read TGTGCCAGCAAGGAGGGCCGTGGCACCGGGGAGCTGTTTTTT.

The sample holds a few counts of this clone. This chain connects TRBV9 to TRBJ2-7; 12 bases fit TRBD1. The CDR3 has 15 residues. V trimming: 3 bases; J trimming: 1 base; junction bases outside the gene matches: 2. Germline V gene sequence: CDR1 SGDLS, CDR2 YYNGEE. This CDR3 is CASSGGQGASYEQYF. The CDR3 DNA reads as TGTGCCAGCAGCGGGGGACAGGGGGCATCCTACGAGCAGTACTTC.

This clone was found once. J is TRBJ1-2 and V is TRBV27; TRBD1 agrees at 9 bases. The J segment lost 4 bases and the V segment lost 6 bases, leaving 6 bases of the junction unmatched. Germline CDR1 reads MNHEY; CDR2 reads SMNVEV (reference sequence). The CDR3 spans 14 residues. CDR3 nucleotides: TGTGCCAGCAGACCGCAACAGGGGGCCTATGGCTACACCTTC. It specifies CASRPQQGAYGYTF.

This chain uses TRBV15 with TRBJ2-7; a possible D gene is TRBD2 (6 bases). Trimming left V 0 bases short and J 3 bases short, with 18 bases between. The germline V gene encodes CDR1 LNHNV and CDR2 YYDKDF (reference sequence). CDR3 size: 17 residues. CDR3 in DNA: TGTGCCACCAGCAGAGATCGGGCAAGGGACTTCCACTACGAGCAGTACTTC. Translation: CATSRDRARDFHYEQYF.

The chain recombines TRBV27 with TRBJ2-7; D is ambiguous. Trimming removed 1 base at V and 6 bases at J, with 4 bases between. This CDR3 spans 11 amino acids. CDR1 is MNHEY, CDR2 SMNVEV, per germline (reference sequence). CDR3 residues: CASSLFGEQYF. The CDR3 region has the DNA TGTGCCAGCAGTTTATTCGGCGAGCAGTACTTC.

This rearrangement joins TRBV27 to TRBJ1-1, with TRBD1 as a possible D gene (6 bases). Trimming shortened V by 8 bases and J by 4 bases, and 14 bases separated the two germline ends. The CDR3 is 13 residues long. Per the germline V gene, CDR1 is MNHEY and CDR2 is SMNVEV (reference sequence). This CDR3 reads CASGTGIATEAFF. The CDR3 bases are TGTGCCAGCGGTACAGGGATCGCCACTGAAGCTTTCTTT.

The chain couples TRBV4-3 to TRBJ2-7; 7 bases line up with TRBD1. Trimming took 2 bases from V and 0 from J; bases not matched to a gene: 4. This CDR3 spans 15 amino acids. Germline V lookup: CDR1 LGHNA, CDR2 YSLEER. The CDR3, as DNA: TGCGCCAGCAGCCAACTCCGGGACAGCTCCTACGAGCAGTACTTC. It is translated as CASSQLRDSSYEQYF.

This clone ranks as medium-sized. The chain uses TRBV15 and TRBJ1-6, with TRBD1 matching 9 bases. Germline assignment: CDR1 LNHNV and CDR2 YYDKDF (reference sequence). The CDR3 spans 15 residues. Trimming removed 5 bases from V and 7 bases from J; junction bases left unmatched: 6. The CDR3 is CATSRGQGQNSPLHF. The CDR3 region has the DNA TGTGCCACCAGCCGGGGACAGGGACAGAATTCACCCCTCCACTTT. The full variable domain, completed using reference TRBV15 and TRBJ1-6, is DAMVIQNPRYQVTQFGKPVTLSCSQTLNHNVMYWYQQKSSQAPKLLFHYYDKDFNNEADTPDNFQSRRPNTSFCFLDIRSPGLGDTAMYLCATSRGQGQNSPLHFGNGTRLTVT.

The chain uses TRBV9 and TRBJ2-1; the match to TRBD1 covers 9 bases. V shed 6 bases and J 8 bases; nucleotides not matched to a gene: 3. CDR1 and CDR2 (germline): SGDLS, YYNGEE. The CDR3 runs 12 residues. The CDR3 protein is CASTRTGDEQFF. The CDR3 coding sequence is TGTGCCAGCACCCGGACAGGGGATGAGCAGTTCTTC.